Sequencing of this TCR beta chain was carried out in a study of Ad26.COV2.S vaccination and SARS-CoV-2 variants. About this clone itself: The target antigen is unknown. An end of the junction differs from the germline gene, which may be a read error.

The germline V gene encodes CDR1 MDHEN and CDR2 SYDVKM. The CDR3 has 16 amino acids. General study findings and limits: Vaccine recipients surpassed placebo recipients in spike-specific TCR breadth.

The repertoire was sequenced with immunoSEQ multiplex PCR; TCRdb's copy has only in-frame clones and lacks some. This table has under 150,000 clones, about nine tenths appearing once. Source: peripheral blood, taken after recovery from COVID-19. The receptor comes from a human donor who had recovered from COVID-19. V is TRBV28 and J is TRBJ2-2, with 9 positions matching TRBD1. CDR3 region: CASSLGGTGNPGELFF. The CDR3 DNA is TGTGCCAGCAGTTTGGGGGGGACAGGGAACCCCGGGGAGCTGTTTTTT. The full variable domain, in which reference TRBV28 and TRBJ2-2 provide the parts outside the CDR3, is DVKVTQSSRYLVKRTGEKVFLECVQDMDHENMFWYRQDPGLGLRLIYFSYDVKMKEKGDIPEGYSVSREKKERFSLILESASTNQTSMYLCASSLGGTGNPGELFFGEGSRLTVL.